These 26 T cell receptor beta chains came from one sample sequenced in a study of T cell changes during pregnancy in multiple sclerosis. Profiled with immunoSEQ multiplex PCR; TCRdb holds only in-frame clones, not every one. This sample has tens of thousands of clones, with 96% found just once. This material consisted of CD8+ T cells from peripheral blood mononuclear cells, taken after pregnancy. The receptors here all came from a female donor with multiple sclerosis, enrolled in a pregnancy study.

The rearrangement joins TRBV15 to TRBJ1-1, with D possibly matching TRBD1 (5 bases). The germline V and J ends were trimmed by 3 bases and 8 bases, with 10 bases remaining between them. CDR1 is LNHNV, CDR2 YYDKDF, per germline (reference sequence). The CDR3 covers 12 residues. CDR3 in amino acids: CATSSLTGEAFF. CDR3 DNA: TGTGCCACCAGCAGCCTCACAGGCGAAGCTTTCTTT. The full variable domain, with the rest looked up from reference TRBV15 and TRBJ1-1, is DAMVIQNPRYQVTQFGKPVTLSCSQTLNHNVMYWYQQKSSQAPKLLFHYYDKDFNNEADTPDNFQSRRPNTSFCFLDIRSPGLGDTAMYLCATSSLTGEAFFGQGTRLTVV.

The chain employs TRBV9 and TRBJ1-1; tentatively, D is TRBD1 (6 bases). Germline V gene data show CDR1 as SGDLS and CDR2 as YYNGEE. This CDR3 spans 13 amino acids. The ends were cut back, 3 bases at V and 4 bases at J, with 10 bases in the middle. The CDR3 reads CASSENRATEAFF. CDR3 DNA sequence: TGTGCCAGCAGCGAAAACAGGGCCACTGAAGCTTTCTTT.

V gene TRBV7-6 combines with J gene TRBJ2-3; D unclear. CDR1 is SGHVS and CDR2 is FNYEAQ in the germline V gene. This CDR3 is built from 15 residues. Trimming took 1 base from V and 0 from J, leaving 8 bases between them. As DNA, the CDR3 is TGTGCCAGCAGCTTAGGCGGCCCCAGCACAGATACGCAGTATTTT. Translation: CASSLGGPSTDTQYF. Filled out from reference TRBV7-6 and TRBJ2-3, the complete variable domain reads GAGVSQSPRYKVTKRGQDVALRCDPISGHVSLYWYRQALGQGPEFLTYFNYEAQQDKSGLPNDRFSAERPEGSISTLTIQRTEQRDSAMYRCASSLGGPSTDTQYFGPGTRLTVL.

Written as DNA, the CDR3 is TGTGCCAGCAGCTTAACCACTATAGATCAGCCCCAGCATTTT. It codes for CASSLTTIDQPQHF. This chain links TRBV7-6 with TRBJ1-5; D is unclear. The V end lost 2 bases, the J end lost 5 bases, and 10 bases lay between the germline ends. The CDR3 contains 14 residues. Per germline, CDR1 SGHVS and CDR2 FNYEAQ.

This clone was recorded once. The chain couples TRBV29-1 to TRBJ2-1; the D gene is possibly TRBD1 (6 bases). With 6 bases removed from V and 7 bases from J, the gap between germline ends came to 22 bases. The CDR3 totals 15 residues. Germline V CDR1 and CDR2: SQVTM, ANQGSEA. The CDR3 loop is CSVPWLGASGNEQFF. DNA of the CDR3: TGCAGCGTCCCATGGCTGGGGGCGTCTGGGAATGAGCAGTTCTTC.

Here the CDR3 reads CASSGSGRAPGELFF. The CDR3 nucleotides are TGTGCCAGCAGTGGGAGCGGGAGGGCCCCCGGGGAGCTGTTTTTT. This sequence joins TRBV25-1 and TRBJ2-2; 10 bases map to TRBD2. Germline loops: CDR1 MGHDK, CDR2 SYGVNS. This CDR3 has 15 amino acids. J was trimmed by 6 bases and V by 4 bases; bases with no gene match: 5.

This chain uses TRBV5-4 with TRBJ1-1; D is ambiguous. Germline lookup yields CDR1 SGHNT and CDR2 YYREEE (reference sequence). This CDR3 is 12 amino acids long. The V gene lost 3 bases and the J gene lost 1 base, with 4 bases spanning the gap. The CDR3 DNA is TGTGCCAGCAGCTACGGGAACACTGAAGCTTTCTTT. This gives the protein CASSYGNTEAFF.

The chain is built from TRBV14 and TRBJ2-2, with TRBD2 identical over 7 bases. The germline V gene has CDR1 SGHDN and CDR2 FVKESK. Trimming took 5 bases from V and 11 from J; bases not matched to a gene: 17. CDR3 length: 16 residues. The CDR3 DNA reads TGTGCCAGCAGCGACGCCACTAGCGCATGGAGGAGCGAGCTGTTTTTT. Translated: CASSDATSAWRSELFF.

The chain is built from TRBV28 and TRBJ2-7; 9 bases map to TRBD2. Germline V gene lookup returns CDR1 MDHEN and CDR2 SYDVKM. This CDR3 is 15 amino acids long. The ends lost 4 bases at V and 3 bases at J; junction bases unmatched: 7. The DNA for the CDR3 is TGTGCCAGCAGTTCGTGGCTAGCGGGACTCTACGAGCAGTACTTC. It translates to CASSSWLAGLYEQYF. The full variable domain, its missing parts supplied by reference TRBV28 and TRBJ2-7, is DVKVTQSSRYLVKRTGEKVFLECVQDMDHENMFWYRQDPGLGLRLIYFSYDVKMKEKGDIPEGYSVSREKKERFSLILESASTNQTSMYLCASSSWLAGLYEQYFGPGTRLTVT.

The V call is TRBV14, the J call TRBJ2-7, with 7 bases identical to TRBD1. CDR3 size: 16 residues. Unmatched junction bases numbered 8, after V lost 3 bases and J lost 0 bases. Germline V gives CDR1 SGHDN, CDR2 FVKESK. The CDR3 nucleotides are TGTGCCAGCAGCCACTATGGGACAGCCTCCTCCTACGAGCAGTACTTC. The encoded protein is CASSHYGTASSYEQYF.

This sequence joins TRBV7-9 and TRBJ1-4; no clear D. The germline V and J ends were trimmed by 1 base and 0 bases, with 9 bases remaining between them. The CDR3 consists of 16 residues. Looked up from germline, CDR1 is SEHNR and CDR2 is FQNEAQ (reference sequence). In DNA form, the CDR3 reads TGTGCCAGCAGCTTAGTGGTCGCGACAACTAATGAAAAACTGTTTTTT. It yields the protein CASSLVVATTNEKLFF.

The gene calls are TRBV28 and TRBJ2-5; weak D call: TRBD1 (6 bases). The germline gives CDR1 MDHEN, CDR2 SYDVKM. The CDR3 is made up of 13 amino acids. Trimming stripped 2 bases from V and 2 bases from J, with 6 bases between. The CDR3 loop reads CASSLGQQETQYF. For the CDR3, the DNA is TGTGCCAGCAGTTTAGGACAGCAAGAGACCCAGTACTTC.

The CDR3 DNA reads TGTGCCAGCAGCGCGAACAGGGCCGAGCAGTACTTC. As protein: CASSANRAEQYF. V is TRBV5-6 and J is TRBJ2-7; tentative D call: TRBD1 (6 bases). The CDR3 runs to 12 residues. CDR1 and CDR2 from the germline V gene are SGHDT and YYEEEE. With 4 bases removed from V and 6 bases from J, the gap between germline ends came to 11 bases.

The chain links TRBV5-6 to TRBJ1-5; the match to TRBD1 covers 8 bases. Germline V gene data show CDR1 as SGHDT and CDR2 as YYEEEE. The CDR3 has 17 residues. The V and J ends lost 1 base and 3 bases, in that order; junction bases with no gene match: 9. The CDR3 region is CASSLTETGAYNQPQHF. DNA for the CDR3: TGTGCCAGCAGCTTGACCGAGACAGGGGCTTACAATCAGCCCCAGCATTTT.

This chain uses TRBV7-8 with TRBJ1-2; unclear D gene. The CDR3 is 16 amino acids. Trimming removed 0 bases at V and 6 bases at J, with 17 bases between. Germline CDR1 and CDR2: SGHVS and FQNEAQ. This chain's CDR3 is CASSLAQSGSGDGYTF. Here the CDR3 DNA reads TGTGCCAGCAGCTTAGCGCAGTCCGGTTCGGGTGATGGCTACACCTTC.

The chain employs TRBV6-5 and TRBJ1-5, with D possibly matching TRBD1 (6 bases). The V and J ends lost 10 bases and 2 bases respectively, with 15 bases between them. Germline V gives CDR1 MNHEY, CDR2 SVGAGI. The CDR3 length is 14 residues. CDR3 sequence: CATSWAGGNQPQHF. The CDR3 region has the DNA TGTGCCACCTCTTGGGCAGGGGGCAATCAGCCCCAGCATTTT.

V and J are TRBV7-6 and TRBJ1-5, with D possibly TRBD1 on 6 matching bases. The CDR3 consists of 18 residues. The V gene's germline CDR1 is SGHVS and CDR2 FNYEAQ. V lost 1 base to trimming and J lost 0 bases, with 16 bases between them. As DNA, the CDR3 is TGTGCCAGCAGCTTAGTAGCAGGGGATTTCTATAGCAATCAGCCCCAGCATTTT. It codes for CASSLVAGDFYSNQPQHF.

The CDR3 bases are TGTGCCAGCAGTTTATTAAGGGGCACCGGCTACGAGCAGTACTTC. Protein sequence: CASSLLRGTGYEQYF. The V call is TRBV28, the J call TRBJ2-7, with a weak D call TRBD1 (5 bases). This CDR3 contains 15 residues. Germline assignment: CDR1 MDHEN and CDR2 SYDVKM. V was shortened by 1 base and J by 3 bases, with 13 bases between the two germline ends.

The chain links TRBV19 to TRBJ2-7, with a tentative D call TRBD1 (6 bases). The CDR3 is 14 amino acids. The V end was cut by 3 bases, the J end by 4 bases, with 13 bases between. Germline CDR1 LNHDA, CDR2 SQIVND (reference sequence). DNA of the CDR3: TGTGCCAGTAGTATGGCGACAGGAGGTTACGAGCAGTACTTC. Protein: CASSMATGGYEQYF. Complete variable domain (other parts from reference TRBV19 and TRBJ2-7): DGGITQSPKYLFRKEGQNVTLSCEQNLNHDAMYWYRQDPGQGLRLIYYSQIVNDFQKGDIAEGYSVSREKKESFPLTVTSAQKNPTAFYLCASSMATGGYEQYFGPGTRLTVT.

This chain uses TRBV18 with TRBJ1-2; 8 bases line up with TRBD1. Germline lookup yields CDR1 KGHSH and CDR2 LQKENI. The CDR3 spans 17 residues. After removal of 0 bases from V and 8 bases from J, the junction contained 14 bases not matched to a gene. Written as DNA, the CDR3 is TGTGCCAGCTCACCACCGATGAGACAGGGGATAGGCGGCGGCTACACCTTC. Translation gives CASSPPMRQGIGGGYTF. The full variable domain, rest sourced from reference TRBV18 and TRBJ1-2, is NAGVMQNPRHLVRRRGQEARLRCSPMKGHSHVYWYRQLPEEGLKFMVYLQKENIIDESGMPKERFSAEFPKEGPSILRIQQVVRGDSAAYFCASSPPMRQGIGGGYTFGSGTRLTVV.

The CDR3 nucleotides read TGTGCCACCAGGGCACAGGCCTATAATGAAAAACTGTTTTTT. As protein: CATRAQAYNEKLFF. This sequence joins TRBV15 and TRBJ1-4; the D gene is possibly TRBD1 (5 bases). Trimming cost V 6 bases and J 4 bases, with 12 bases left between them. This CDR3 is 14 amino acids long. The germline CDR1 and CDR2 sequences are LNHNV and YYDKDF (reference sequence).

DNA for the CDR3: TGTGCCAGCAGTTCGAGTCCGGGACTAGCGGGAGGCTATGGACCCTACGAGCAGTACTTC. Residues: CASSSSPGLAGGYGPYEQYF. The gene calls are TRBV14 and TRBJ2-7; 15 nucleotides agree with TRBD2. CDR3 length equals 20 residues. Germline loops: CDR1 SGHDN, CDR2 FVKESK. J was trimmed by 2 bases and V by 6 bases; bases with no gene match: 17.

The chain is built from TRBV6-6 and TRBJ2-1; D may be TRBD1 (6 bases). CDR1 MNHNY and CDR2 SVGAGI come from the germline V gene (reference sequence). The V end lost 0 bases, the J end lost 7 bases, and 7 bases lay between the germline ends. The CDR3 length is 13 residues. The CDR3 DNA reads as TGTGCCAGCAGTTACTCGCAGGGGAATGAGCAGTTCTTC. This codes for CASSYSQGNEQFF.

The chain couples TRBV27 to TRBJ1-6; D gene uncertain. The CDR3 spans 13 residues. Trimming cost V 2 bases and J 11 bases, with 10 bases left between them. Looked up from germline, CDR1 is MNHEY and CDR2 is SMNVEV (reference sequence). The CDR3 nucleotides are TGTGCCAGCAGTTTAATCGGTTCTCCACCCCTCCACTTT. It encodes CASSLIGSPPLHF.

The chain links TRBV7-9 to TRBJ2-7, with 7 bases that match TRBD1. CDR3 size: 14 residues. After removal of 7 bases from V and 3 bases from J, the junction contained 9 bases not matched to a gene. Germline-derived CDR1 and CDR2 are SEHNR and FQNEAQ (reference sequence). The CDR3 bases are TGTGCCAGCACCCCCACCGGGACAGTCTACGAGCAGTACTTC. Its protein product is CASTPTGTVYEQYF. Together with reference TRBV7-9 and TRBJ2-7, the CDR3 gives the full variable domain: DTGVSQNPRHKITKRGQNVTFRCDPISEHNRLYWYRQTLGQGPEFLTYFQNEAQLEKSRLLSDRFSAERPKGSFSTLEIQRTEQGDSAMYLCASTPTGTVYEQYFGPGTRLTVT.

The chain recombines TRBV5-5 with TRBJ2-7, with 9 positions matching TRBD2. The V gene's germline CDR1 is SGHKS and CDR2 YYEKEE (reference sequence). V was pared by 2 bases and J by 6 bases, with 3 bases of the junction left unmatched. This CDR3 comprises 13 residues. The CDR3 bases are TGTGCCAGCAGCTTCGGGACTAGCAGCGAGCAGTACTTC. It is translated as CASSFGTSSEQYF.